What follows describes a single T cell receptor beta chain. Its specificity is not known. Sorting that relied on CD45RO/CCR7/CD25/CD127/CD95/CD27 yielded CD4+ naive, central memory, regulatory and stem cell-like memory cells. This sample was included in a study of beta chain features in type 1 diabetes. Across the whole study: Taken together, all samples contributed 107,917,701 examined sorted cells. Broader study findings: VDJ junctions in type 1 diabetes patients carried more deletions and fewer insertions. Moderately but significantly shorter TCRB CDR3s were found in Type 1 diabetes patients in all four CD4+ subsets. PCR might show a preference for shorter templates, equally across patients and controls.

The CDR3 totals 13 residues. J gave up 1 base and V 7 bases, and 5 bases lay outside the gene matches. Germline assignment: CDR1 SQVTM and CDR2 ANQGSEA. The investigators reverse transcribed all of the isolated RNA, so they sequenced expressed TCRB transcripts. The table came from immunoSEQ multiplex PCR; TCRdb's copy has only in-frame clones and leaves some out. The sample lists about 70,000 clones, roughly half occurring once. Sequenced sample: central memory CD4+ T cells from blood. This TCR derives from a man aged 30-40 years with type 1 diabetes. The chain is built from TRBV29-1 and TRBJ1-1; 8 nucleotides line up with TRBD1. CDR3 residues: CSAVGQANTEAFF. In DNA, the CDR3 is TGCAGCGCGGTGGGACAGGCGAACACTGAAGCTTTCTTT.